Listed here are 28 T cell receptor beta chains from one sample, sequenced in a study of shared clonotypes between healthy human individuals. Assay used: immunoSEQ multiplex PCR; TCRdb lists only in-frame clones, some missing. The table records approximately 2.4 million clones, 90% to 96% of them present only once. The sequenced material came from naive CD4+ T cells sorted from blood. Sample subset: CD45RA+ positively selected. The origin of the receptors is a young man in good health.

The chain combines TRBV18 with TRBJ2-1, with D possibly TRBD1 on 5 matching bases. The CDR3 length is 16 residues. The V end lost 6 bases, the J end lost 7 bases, and 22 bases lay between the germline ends. The V gene's germline CDR1 is KGHSH and CDR2 LQKENI. This chain's CDR3 is CASSPPGPQGSNEQFF. As DNA, the CDR3 is TGTGCCAGCTCCCCGCCCGGCCCCCAGGGTAGTAATGAGCAGTTCTTC. Complete variable domain (other parts from reference TRBV18 and TRBJ2-1): NAGVMQNPRHLVRRRGQEARLRCSPMKGHSHVYWYRQLPEEGLKFMVYLQKENIIDESGMPKERFSAEFPKEGPSILRIQQVVRGDSAAYFCASSPPGPQGSNEQFFGPGTRLTVL.

V gene TRBV27 combines with J gene TRBJ2-2, with 11 bases identical to TRBD1. The V and J ends lost 6 bases and 0 bases, in that order; junction bases with no gene match: 6. From germline, CDR1 is MNHEY and CDR2 SMNVEV (reference sequence). This CDR3 comprises 17 residues. For the CDR3, the DNA is TGTGCCAGCAGCCTCGGACAGGGGGCCGCGAACACCGGGGAGCTGTTTTTT. Translated: CASSLGQGAANTGELFF.

A word on this clone: The sample carries other DNA sequences with the same CDR3. The J gene is TRBJ2-1, the V gene TRBV5-1; TRBD2 agrees at 10 bases. Germline CDR1 reads SGHRS; CDR2 reads YFSETQ. V lost 5 bases to trimming and J lost 0 bases; unmatched junction nucleotides: 2. This CDR3 spans 15 amino acids. The CDR3 here is CASSSSGSSYNEQFF. The CDR3 nucleotides are TGCGCCAGCAGTTCTAGCGGGAGCTCCTACAATGAGCAGTTCTTC.

This chain links TRBV6-5 with TRBJ2-5; no definite D call. The CDR3 has 16 residues. Trimming took off 2 bases at V and 1 base at J, with 14 bases between the two ends. CDR1 MNHEY and CDR2 SVGAGI come from the germline V gene. The CDR3 nucleotides read TGTGCCAGCAGTTACCGTGGACGGAAACCCCAAGAGACCCAGTACTTC. It specifies CASSYRGRKPQETQYF.

V gene TRBV5-1 combines with J gene TRBJ1-3, with D maybe TRBD1 (5 bases). Trimming took off 0 bases at V and 2 bases at J, with 12 bases between the two ends. Germline V gene sequence: CDR1 SGHRS, CDR2 YFSETQ. The CDR3 spans 16 residues. Written as DNA, the CDR3 is TGCGCCAGCAGCTTGGCCGCAGGGTCTACTGGAAACACCATATATTTT. Protein sequence: CASSLAAGSTGNTIYF.

A note on this clone: In the same sample, other DNA sequences code for this CDR3. The gene calls are TRBV4-1 and TRBJ2-5; 14 bases map to TRBD2. This CDR3 comprises 16 residues. Germline values: CDR1 MGHRA, CDR2 YSYEKL. V lost 3 bases to trimming and J lost 5 bases; unmatched junction nucleotides: 5. The CDR3 DNA reads as TGCGCCAGCAGCCAGGGGACTAGCGGGGGTAGGGAGACCCAGTACTTC. Translating gives CASSQGTSGGRETQYF.

Details on this clone: Its ends do not fully match the called genes, so a read error is possible. The chain has TRBV2 and TRBJ1-1; 8 nucleotides line up with TRBD1. The CDR3 loop spans 14 amino acids. CDR1 is SNHLY and CDR2 is FYNNEI in the germline V gene. The CDR3 loop is CASSALQGGTEAFF. CDR3 coding DNA: TGCGCCAGCAGTGCCCTACAGGGGGGCACTGAAGCTTTCTTT. The full variable domain, its missing parts supplied by reference TRBV2 and TRBJ1-1, is EPEVTQTPSHQVTQMGQEVILRCVPISNHLYFYWYRQILGQKVEFLVSFYNNEISEKSEIFDDQFSVERPDGSNFTLKIRSTKLEDSAMYFCASSALQGGTEAFFGQGTRLTVV.

The sample holds a few counts of this clone. Different DNA sequences within this sample yield the same CDR3. The chain has TRBV30 and TRBJ2-3; no reliable D call. Germline V lookup: CDR1 GTSNPN, CDR2 SVGIG (reference sequence). This CDR3 has 11 residues. Trimming removed 0 bases from V and 5 bases from J, with 3 bases in between. The DNA for the CDR3 is TGTGCCTGGAGTGTAGGAGATACGCAGTATTTT. It encodes CAWSVGDTQYF.

The chain carries TRBV11-3 and TRBJ2-5; perhaps TRBD2 as D (6 bases). CDR1 is SGHNT, CDR2 YENEEA, per germline. The CDR3 length is 16 residues. V dropped 1 base and J dropped 3 bases, with 15 bases sitting between them. CDR3 protein: CASSLGLADTEETQYF. CDR3 bases: TGTGCCAGCAGCTTAGGATTAGCGGACACAGAAGAGACCCAGTACTTC.

This chain uses TRBV7-3 with TRBJ1-2; no firm D call. Trimming shortened V by 2 bases and J by 6 bases, and 13 bases separated the two germline ends. Germline CDR1 reads SGHTA; CDR2 reads FQGTGA. The CDR3 extends over 14 amino acids. The CDR3 region has the DNA TGTGCCAGCAGCTTAGGGTACCAGAGGGATGGCTACACCTTC. Amino acids: CASSLGYQRDGYTF.

The genes are TRBV5-4 and TRBJ1-1, with a weak D call TRBD1 (5 bases). The V gene's germline CDR1 is SGHNT and CDR2 YYREEE (reference sequence). This CDR3 is 17 amino acids long. V lost 0 bases to trimming and J lost 3 bases, with 18 bases between them. Written as DNA, the CDR3 is TGTGCCAGCAGCTTGGCCATCAAACAGGCTGGGTACACTGAAGCTTTCTTT. Its protein product is CASSLAIKQAGYTEAFF.

This chain links TRBV10-3 with TRBJ2-1; 12 nucleotides align to TRBD1. V lost 3 bases, J lost 7 bases, and 4 bases stayed unmatched. CDR1 and CDR2 (germline): ENHRY, SYGVKD. The CDR3 consists of 15 residues. The CDR3 loop is CAISDWDRGPNEQFF. CDR3 DNA: TGTGCCATCAGTGACTGGGACAGGGGGCCAAATGAGCAGTTCTTC.

The V and J genes are TRBV12-5 and TRBJ2-4; D is ambiguous. The CDR3 is made up of 12 amino acids. The V gene lost 8 bases and the J gene lost 2 bases, with 7 bases spanning the gap. Germline assignment: CDR1 LGHNT and CDR2 FRNRAP. The DNA of the CDR3 is TGTGCTAGTTCAACAACCAAAAACATTCAGTACTTC. Protein: CASSTTKNIQYF.

V gene TRBV18 combines with J gene TRBJ2-7, with 8 nucleotides matching TRBD1. The V gene end was trimmed by 4 bases and the J gene end by 2 bases; junction bases not matched to a gene: 4. Germline V gene data show CDR1 as KGHSH and CDR2 as LQKENI. The CDR3 is made up of 14 amino acids. The CDR3 sequence: CASSLGQGPYEQYF. The DNA for the CDR3 is TGTGCCAGCTCACTCGGACAGGGTCCCTACGAGCAGTACTTC.

The chain recombines TRBV28 with TRBJ2-1; 11 bases match TRBD1. Germline V lookup: CDR1 MDHEN, CDR2 SYDVKM. CDR3 size: 15 residues. The ends lost 5 bases at V and 7 bases at J; junction bases unmatched: 7. The DNA for the CDR3 is TGTGCCAGCAGTCCCGGCGGACAGGGGGCGAATGAGCAGTTCTTC. It yields the protein CASSPGGQGANEQFF.

The V gene is TRBV7-2, the J gene TRBJ2-2; the D is unclear. V lost 3 bases and J 4 bases, leaving 9 bases between the germline ends. CDR3 length: 14 residues. CDR1 SGHTA and CDR2 FQGNSA come from the germline V gene. In nucleotides, the CDR3 is TGTGCCAGCAGCTTGCAGGTCACCACCGGGGAGCTGTTTTTT. Its protein is CASSLQVTTGELFF.

The rearrangement uses TRBV30 and TRBJ1-6; TRBD1 might be the D (5 bases). Trimming took off 1 base at V and 0 bases at J, with 13 bases between the two ends. The CDR3 is 17 residues long. CDR1 and CDR2 from the germline V gene are GTSNPN and SVGIG (reference sequence). The CDR3 spells CAWSDLGGSSYNSPLHF. CDR3 nucleotide sequence: TGTGCCTGGAGTGATTTGGGGGGGTCCTCCTATAATTCACCCCTCCACTTT.

Comment on this clone: This sample includes further DNA sequences coding for the same CDR3. V gene TRBV5-1 combines with J gene TRBJ2-1; weak D call: TRBD1 (6 bases). V was clipped by 0 bases and J by 0 bases, with 10 bases between them. Germline CDR1 SGHRS, CDR2 YFSETQ. This CDR3 has 16 residues. CDR3 in amino acids: CASSLEGGSSYNEQFF. As DNA, the CDR3 is TGCGCCAGCAGCTTGGAAGGGGGTAGCTCCTACAATGAGCAGTTCTTC.

This rearrangement joins TRBV7-9 to TRBJ2-7; 7 bases are a match to TRBD2. Per the germline V gene, CDR1 is SEHNR and CDR2 is FQNEAQ (reference sequence). V lost 0 bases to trimming and J lost 2 bases; unmatched junction nucleotides: 7. The CDR3 runs to 16 residues. CDR3 residues: CASSLATSVTTYEQYF. The CDR3 nucleotides read TGTGCCAGCAGCTTAGCTACTAGCGTAACGACCTACGAGCAGTACTTC.

The CDR3 loop is CASSKSANNSPLHF. The CDR3, as DNA: TGTGCCAGTAGTAAATCTGCGAATAATTCACCCCTCCACTTT. The V gene is TRBV19, the J gene TRBJ1-6; D call uncertain. CDR3 size: 14 residues. Germline V gene data show CDR1 as LNHDA and CDR2 as SQIVND (reference sequence). The V end was cut by 4 bases, the J end by 5 bases, with 9 bases between.

V is TRBV6-6 and J is TRBJ2-4, with 8 bases identical to TRBD1. Germline CDR1 reads MNHNY; CDR2 reads SVGAGI (reference sequence). The CDR3 covers 15 residues. The V and J ends lost 2 bases and 6 bases, in that order; junction bases with no gene match: 6. CDR3 in amino acids: CASSYSGQGVNIQYF. The CDR3 bases are TGTGCCAGCAGTTACAGCGGACAGGGAGTAAACATTCAGTACTTC.

This rearrangement joins TRBV29-1 to TRBJ2-6; D remains ambiguous. The CDR3 spans 13 residues. Trimming stripped 7 bases from V and 0 bases from J, with 7 bases between. CDR1 is SQVTM, CDR2 ANQGSEA, per germline. In DNA, the CDR3 is TGCAGCGCCGACGTCTCTGGGGCCAACGTCCTGACTTTC. Its protein is CSADVSGANVLTF.

The rearrangement uses TRBV19 and TRBJ2-7, with 7 bases identical to TRBD1. Germline V gene data show CDR1 as LNHDA and CDR2 as SQIVND (reference sequence). Trimming at V came to 1 base and at J to 6 bases, leaving 6 bases not matched to a gene. CDR3 size: 14 residues. As DNA, the CDR3 is TGTGCCAGTAGTATAGGCCCGACAGGGACCGAGCAGTACTTC. The encoded protein is CASSIGPTGTEQYF.

V gene TRBV6-1 combines with J gene TRBJ1-1, with 7 positions matching TRBD1. V shed 7 bases, J shed 3 bases, and the junction held 11 bases outside the gene matches. CDR1 MNHNS and CDR2 SASEGT come from the germline V gene. The CDR3 is 15 residues long. The DNA of the CDR3 is TGTGCCAGCACTCCAATTGCAGGGGGGGACACTGAAGCTTTCTTT. This encodes CASTPIAGGDTEAFF.

The chain links TRBV7-6 to TRBJ2-5; D is perhaps TRBD2 (5 bases). V dropped 5 bases and J dropped 4 bases, with 14 bases sitting between them. The CDR3 is 14 amino acids. CDR1 is SGHVS, CDR2 FNYEAQ, per germline. The CDR3 DNA follows: TGTGCCAGCAGCCGAGGGCCGCCCCCAGAGACCCAGTACTTC. This encodes CASSRGPPPETQYF.

This chain uses TRBV27 with TRBJ1-4; D gene uncertain. The CDR3 runs 14 residues. Trimming stripped 8 bases from V and 0 bases from J, with 10 bases between. CDR1 is MNHEY and CDR2 is SMNVEV in the germline V gene (reference sequence). The CDR3 reads CASGRIPTNEKLFF. The CDR3 DNA sequence: TGTGCCAGCGGAAGGATCCCAACTAATGAAAAACTGTTTTTT.

The V and J genes are TRBV7-2 and TRBJ2-7; TRBD1 or TRBD2 may be the D gene (5 bases each). The CDR3 is 16 amino acids. Germline CDR1 SGHTA, CDR2 FQGNSA. The V end was cut by 3 bases, the J end by 6 bases, with 21 bases between. In nucleotides, the CDR3 is TGTGCCAGCAGCTTGGGACGGGGACGATTTAGTCCCGAGCAGTACTTC. It encodes CASSLGRGRFSPEQYF.

V and J are TRBV10-3 and TRBJ2-3; 11 bases agree with TRBD2. Germline CDR1 is ENHRY and CDR2 is SYGVKD. The CDR3 extends over 18 amino acids. The junction had 11 bases not matched to a gene; V was cut back by 0 bases and J by 6 bases. CDR3 bases: TGTGCCATCAGTGAGTCGCTTCTAGCGGGAGGAATAACGGATACGCAGTATTTT. Its protein product is CAISESLLAGGITDTQYF.